Included here is one T cell receptor beta chain sequence, with context. Donors had nominal health at sampling but likely had unrecorded immune exposures. The data were obtained in a study of cytomegalovirus exposure and HLA in healthy donors. In the PCR, 60 Vbeta and 13 Jbeta primers were used. Some clones are missing from TCRdb's copy, which holds only in-frame ones; the method was immunoSEQ multiplex PCR. Found here are 150,000 or so clones, 65% to 85% of them singletons; the top ten hold 0.77%. V shed 5 bases and J shed 2 bases, with 9 bases lying between them. The germline gives CDR1 MDHEN, CDR2 SYDVKM. The CDR3 has 14 amino acids.

The sequenced sample was PBMCs. The sequence was obtained from a woman younger than 35 in good health and CMV-seronegative. This rearrangement joins TRBV28 to TRBJ2-2, with a tentative D call TRBD2 (6 bases). CDR3 in amino acids: CASSAGTNTGELFF. The CDR3 DNA reads as TGTGCCAGCAGTGCCGGGACTAACACCGGGGAGCTGTTTTTT. Variable domain in full (rest from reference TRBV28 and TRBJ2-2): DVKVTQSSRYLVKRTGEKVFLECVQDMDHENMFWYRQDPGLGLRLIYFSYDVKMKEKGDIPEGYSVSREKKERFSLILESASTNQTSMYLCASSAGTNTGELFFGEGSRLTVL.